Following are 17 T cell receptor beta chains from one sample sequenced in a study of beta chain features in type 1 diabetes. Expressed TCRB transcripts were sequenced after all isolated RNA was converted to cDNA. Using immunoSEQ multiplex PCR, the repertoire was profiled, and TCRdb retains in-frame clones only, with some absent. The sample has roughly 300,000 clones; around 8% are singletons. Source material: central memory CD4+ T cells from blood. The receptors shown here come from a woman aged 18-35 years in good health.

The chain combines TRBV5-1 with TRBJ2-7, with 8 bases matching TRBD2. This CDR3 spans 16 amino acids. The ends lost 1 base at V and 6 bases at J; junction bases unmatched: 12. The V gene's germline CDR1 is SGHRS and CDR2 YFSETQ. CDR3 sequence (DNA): TGCGCCAGCAGCTTGTCCCTCAGCGGGAGTGGTGCCGAGCAGTACTTC. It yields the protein CASSLSLSGSGAEQYF.

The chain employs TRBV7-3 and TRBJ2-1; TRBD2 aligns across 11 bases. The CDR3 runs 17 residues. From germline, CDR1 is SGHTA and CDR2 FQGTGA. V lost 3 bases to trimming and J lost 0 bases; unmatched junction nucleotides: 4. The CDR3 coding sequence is TGTGCCAGCAGCTTTAGCACTAGCGGGAGCTCCTACAATGAGCAGTTCTTC. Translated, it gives CASSFSTSGSSYNEQFF.

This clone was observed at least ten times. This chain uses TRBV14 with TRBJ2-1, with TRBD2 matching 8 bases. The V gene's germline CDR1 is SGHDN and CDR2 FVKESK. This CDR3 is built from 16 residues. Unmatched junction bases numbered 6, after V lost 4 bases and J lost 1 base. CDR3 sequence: CASSLGRGWSYNEQFF. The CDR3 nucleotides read TGTGCCAGCAGCCTCGGGAGGGGGTGGTCCTACAATGAGCAGTTCTTC.

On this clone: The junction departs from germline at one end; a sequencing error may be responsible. For the CDR3, the DNA is TGCGCCAGCAGCCATCGGGTCGAGATTGATGAGCAGTTCTTC. The encoded protein is CASSHRVEIDEQFF. This chain joins TRBV5-4 and TRBJ2-1; D is unclear. The germline V gene has CDR1 SGHNT and CDR2 YYREEE (reference sequence). The CDR3 has 14 amino acids.

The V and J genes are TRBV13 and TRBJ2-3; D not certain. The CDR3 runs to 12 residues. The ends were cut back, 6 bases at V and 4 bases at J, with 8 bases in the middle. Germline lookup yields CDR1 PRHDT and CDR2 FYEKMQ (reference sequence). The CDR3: CASSLRSDTQYF. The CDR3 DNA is TGTGCCAGCAGTCTTCGTTCAGATACGCAGTATTTT.

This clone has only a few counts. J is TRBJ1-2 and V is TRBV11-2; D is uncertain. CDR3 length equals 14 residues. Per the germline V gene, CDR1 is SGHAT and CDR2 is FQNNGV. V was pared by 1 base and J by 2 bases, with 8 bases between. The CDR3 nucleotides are TGTGCCAGCAGCTTAGGGCTACAGAACTATGGCTACACCTTC. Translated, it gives CASSLGLQNYGYTF.

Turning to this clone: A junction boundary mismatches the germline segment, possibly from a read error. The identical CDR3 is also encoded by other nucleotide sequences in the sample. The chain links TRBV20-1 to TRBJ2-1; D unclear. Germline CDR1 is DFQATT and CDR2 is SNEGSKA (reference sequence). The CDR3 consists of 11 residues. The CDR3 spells CSARVYNEQFF. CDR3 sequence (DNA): TGCAGTGCCAGAGTGTACAATGAGCAGTTCTTC.

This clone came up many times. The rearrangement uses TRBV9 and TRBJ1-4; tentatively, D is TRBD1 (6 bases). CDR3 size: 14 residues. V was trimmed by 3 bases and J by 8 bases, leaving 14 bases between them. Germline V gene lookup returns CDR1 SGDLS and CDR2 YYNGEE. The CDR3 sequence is CASSARGSEEKLFF. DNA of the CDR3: TGTGCCAGCAGCGCCAGGGGTTCAGAAGAAAAACTGTTTTTT. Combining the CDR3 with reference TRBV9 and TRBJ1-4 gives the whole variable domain DSGVTQTPKHLITATGQRVTLRCSPRSGDLSVYWYQQSLDQGLQFLIQYYNGEERAKGNILERFSAQQFPDLHSELNLSSLELGDSALYFCASSARGSEEKLFFGSGTQLSVL.

The CDR3, as DNA: TGCGCCAGCAGCTTCACAGGGGTGGGCGAGCAGTACTTC. Amino acid sequence: CASSFTGVGEQYF. The V gene is TRBV5-1, the J gene TRBJ2-7, with TRBD1 matching over 7 bases. Germline V lookup: CDR1 SGHRS, CDR2 YFSETQ. V dropped 2 bases and J dropped 6; count of bases not matched to a gene: 5. This CDR3 is built from 13 residues.

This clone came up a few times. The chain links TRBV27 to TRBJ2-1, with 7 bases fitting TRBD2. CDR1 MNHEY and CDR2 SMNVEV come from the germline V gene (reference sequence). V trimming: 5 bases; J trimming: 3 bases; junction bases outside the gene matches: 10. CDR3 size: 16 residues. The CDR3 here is CASSPRAGDIYNEQFF. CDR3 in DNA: TGTGCCAGCAGTCCCCGGGCGGGAGACATCTACAATGAGCAGTTCTTC.

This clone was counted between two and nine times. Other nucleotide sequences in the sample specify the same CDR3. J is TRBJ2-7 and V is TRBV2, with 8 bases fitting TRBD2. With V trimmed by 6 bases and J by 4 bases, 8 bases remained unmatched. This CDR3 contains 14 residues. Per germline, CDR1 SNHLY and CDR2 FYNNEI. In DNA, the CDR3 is TGTGCCAGCAGAGCAACTAGCGGAGTATACGAGCAGTACTTC. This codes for CASRATSGVYEQYF.

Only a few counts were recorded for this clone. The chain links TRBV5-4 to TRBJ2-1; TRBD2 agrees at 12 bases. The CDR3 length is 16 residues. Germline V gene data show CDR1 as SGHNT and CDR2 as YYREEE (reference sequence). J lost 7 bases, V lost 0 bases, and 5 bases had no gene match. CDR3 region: CASSLASGRARNEQFF. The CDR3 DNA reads TGTGCCAGCAGCTTGGCTAGCGGGAGGGCTAGGAATGAGCAGTTCTTC.

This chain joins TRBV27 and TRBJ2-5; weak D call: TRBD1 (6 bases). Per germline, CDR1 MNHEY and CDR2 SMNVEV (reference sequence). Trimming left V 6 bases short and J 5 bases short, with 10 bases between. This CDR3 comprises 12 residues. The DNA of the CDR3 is TGTGCCAGCAGGGGGGCCCCGGAGACCCAGTACTTC. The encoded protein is CASRGAPETQYF.

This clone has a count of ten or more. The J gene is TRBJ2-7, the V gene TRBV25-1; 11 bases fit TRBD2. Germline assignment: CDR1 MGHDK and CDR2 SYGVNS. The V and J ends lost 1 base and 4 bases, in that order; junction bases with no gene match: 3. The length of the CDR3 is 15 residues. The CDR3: CASSEFASGRYEQYF. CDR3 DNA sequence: TGTGCCAGCAGTGAATTCGCTAGCGGGAGGTACGAGCAGTACTTC.

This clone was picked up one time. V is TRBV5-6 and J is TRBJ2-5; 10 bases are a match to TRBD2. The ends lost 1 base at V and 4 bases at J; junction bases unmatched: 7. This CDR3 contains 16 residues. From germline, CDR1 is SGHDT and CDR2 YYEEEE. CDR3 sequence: CASSLNLAGAGETQYF. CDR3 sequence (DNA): TGTGCCAGCAGCTTGAACCTAGCGGGAGCAGGAGAGACCCAGTACTTC.

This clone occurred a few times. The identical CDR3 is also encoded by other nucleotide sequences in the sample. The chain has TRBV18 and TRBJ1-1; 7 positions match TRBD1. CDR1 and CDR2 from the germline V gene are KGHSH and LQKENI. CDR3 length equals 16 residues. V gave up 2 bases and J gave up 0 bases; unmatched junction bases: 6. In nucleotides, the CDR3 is TGTGCCAGCTCACCATTGCGGGACAGCTTGAACACTGAAGCTTTCTTT. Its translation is CASSPLRDSLNTEAFF.

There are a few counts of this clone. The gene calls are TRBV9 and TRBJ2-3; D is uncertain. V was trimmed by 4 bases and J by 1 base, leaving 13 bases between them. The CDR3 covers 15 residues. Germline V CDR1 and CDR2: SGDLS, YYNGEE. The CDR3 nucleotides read TGTGCCAGCAGCACATCATCTCGGGGCACAGATACGCAGTATTTT. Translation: CASSTSSRGTDTQYF.